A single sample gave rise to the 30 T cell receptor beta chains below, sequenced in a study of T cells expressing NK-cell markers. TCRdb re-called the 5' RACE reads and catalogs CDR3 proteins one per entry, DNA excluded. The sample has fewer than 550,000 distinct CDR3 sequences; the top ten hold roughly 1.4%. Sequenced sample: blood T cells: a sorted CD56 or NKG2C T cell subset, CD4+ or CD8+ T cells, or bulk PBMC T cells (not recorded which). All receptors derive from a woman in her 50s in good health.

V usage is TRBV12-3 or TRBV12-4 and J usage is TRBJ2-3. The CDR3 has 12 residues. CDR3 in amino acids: CASNVWTDTQYF.

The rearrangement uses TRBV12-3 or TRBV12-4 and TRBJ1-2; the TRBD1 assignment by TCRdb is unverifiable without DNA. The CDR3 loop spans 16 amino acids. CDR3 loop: CASSTVQALKVYGYTF.

The CDR3 reads CASSQAGTSGYEQFF. The chain employs TRBV4-1 and TRBJ2-1; TCRdb reports TRBD2, a call that lacks DNA to check it against. Germline V gene lookup returns CDR1 MGHRA and CDR2 YSYEKL. The CDR3 runs 15 residues.

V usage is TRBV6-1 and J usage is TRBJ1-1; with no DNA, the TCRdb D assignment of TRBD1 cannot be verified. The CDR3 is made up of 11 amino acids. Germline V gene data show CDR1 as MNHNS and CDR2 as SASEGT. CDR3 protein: CASKDMREAFF.

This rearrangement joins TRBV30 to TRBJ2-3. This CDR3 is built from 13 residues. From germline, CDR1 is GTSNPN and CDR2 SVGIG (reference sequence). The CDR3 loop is CAWGIQGVDTQYF. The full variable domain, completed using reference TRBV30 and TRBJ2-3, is SQTIHQWPATLVQPVGSPLSLECTVEGTSNPNLYWYRQAAGRGLQLLFYSVGIGQISSEVPQNLSASRPQDRQFILSSKKLLLSDSGFYLCAWGIQGVDTQYFGPGTRLTVL.

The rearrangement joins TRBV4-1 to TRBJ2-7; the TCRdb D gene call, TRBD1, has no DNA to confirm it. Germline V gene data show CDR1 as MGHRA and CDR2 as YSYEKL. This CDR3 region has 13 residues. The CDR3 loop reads CASSQRGLGEQYF.

The CDR3 protein is CASSLAQPKELFF. The V and J genes are TRBV5-6 and TRBJ2-2. CDR3 size: 13 residues. CDR1 is SGHDT, CDR2 YYEEEE, per germline.

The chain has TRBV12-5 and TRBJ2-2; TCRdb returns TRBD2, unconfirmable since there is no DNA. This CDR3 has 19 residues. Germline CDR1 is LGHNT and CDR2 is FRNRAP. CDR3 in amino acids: CASGLTVSGLAGVAGELFF.

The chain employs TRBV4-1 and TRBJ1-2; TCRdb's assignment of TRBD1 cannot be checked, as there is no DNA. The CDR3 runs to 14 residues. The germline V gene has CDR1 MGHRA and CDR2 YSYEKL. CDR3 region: CASSQVGAPYGYTF.

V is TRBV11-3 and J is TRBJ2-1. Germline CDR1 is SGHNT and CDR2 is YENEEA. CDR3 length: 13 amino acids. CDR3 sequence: CASSLDRSREQFF.

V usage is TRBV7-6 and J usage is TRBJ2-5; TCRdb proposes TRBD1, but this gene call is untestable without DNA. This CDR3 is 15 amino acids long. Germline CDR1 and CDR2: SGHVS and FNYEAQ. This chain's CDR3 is CASSLARGLQETQYF. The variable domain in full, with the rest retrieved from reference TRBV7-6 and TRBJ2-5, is GAGVSQSPRYKVTKRGQDVALRCDPISGHVSLYWYRQALGQGPEFLTYFNYEAQQDKSGLPNDRFSAERPEGSISTLTIQRTEQRDSAMYRCASSLARGLQETQYFGPGTRLLVL.

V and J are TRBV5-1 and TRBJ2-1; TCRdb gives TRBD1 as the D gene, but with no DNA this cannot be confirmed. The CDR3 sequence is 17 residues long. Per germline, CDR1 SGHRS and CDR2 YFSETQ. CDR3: CASSLDARGRAHNEQFF.

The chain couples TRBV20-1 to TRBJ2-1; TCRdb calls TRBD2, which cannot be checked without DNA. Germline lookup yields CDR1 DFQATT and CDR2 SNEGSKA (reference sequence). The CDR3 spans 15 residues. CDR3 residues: CSARGFLAGANEQFF.

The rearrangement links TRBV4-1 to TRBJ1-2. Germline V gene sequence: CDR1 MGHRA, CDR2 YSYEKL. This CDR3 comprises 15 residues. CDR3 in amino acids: CASSQDRDLSYGYTF.

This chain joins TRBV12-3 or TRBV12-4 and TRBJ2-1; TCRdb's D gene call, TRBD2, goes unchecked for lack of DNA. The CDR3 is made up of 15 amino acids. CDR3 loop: CASSWRLAGGREQFF.

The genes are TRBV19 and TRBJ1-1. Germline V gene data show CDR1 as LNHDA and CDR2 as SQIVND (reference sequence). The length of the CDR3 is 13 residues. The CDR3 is CASSAALNTEAFF.

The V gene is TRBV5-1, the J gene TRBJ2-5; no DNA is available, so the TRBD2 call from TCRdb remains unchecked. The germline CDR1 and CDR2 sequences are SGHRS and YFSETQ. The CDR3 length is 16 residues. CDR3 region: CASSLRLAEPRETQYF. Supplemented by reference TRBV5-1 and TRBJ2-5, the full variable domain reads KAGVTQTPRYLIKTRGQQVTLSCSPISGHRSVSWYQQTPGQGLQFLFEYFSETQRNKGNFPGRFSGRQFSNSRSEMNVSTLELGDSALYLCASSLRLAEPRETQYFGPGTRLLVL.

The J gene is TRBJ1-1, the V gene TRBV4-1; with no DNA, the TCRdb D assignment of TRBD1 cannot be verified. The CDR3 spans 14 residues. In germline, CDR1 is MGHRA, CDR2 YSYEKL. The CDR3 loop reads CASSQWAAGTEAFF.

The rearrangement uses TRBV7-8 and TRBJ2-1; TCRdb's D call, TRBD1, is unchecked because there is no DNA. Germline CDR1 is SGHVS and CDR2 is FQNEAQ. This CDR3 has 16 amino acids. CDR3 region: CASRPPRGWEDNEQFF.

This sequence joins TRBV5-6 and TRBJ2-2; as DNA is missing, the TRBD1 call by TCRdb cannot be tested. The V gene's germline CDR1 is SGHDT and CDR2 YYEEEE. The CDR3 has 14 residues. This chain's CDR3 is CASSRDTYSGELFF.

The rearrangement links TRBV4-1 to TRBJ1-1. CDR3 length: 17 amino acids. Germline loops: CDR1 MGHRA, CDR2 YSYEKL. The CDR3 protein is CASSQEEGRQSNTEAFF.

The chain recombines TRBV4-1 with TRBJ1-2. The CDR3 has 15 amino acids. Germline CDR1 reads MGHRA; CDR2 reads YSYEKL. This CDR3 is CASSQDGAVPYGYTF.

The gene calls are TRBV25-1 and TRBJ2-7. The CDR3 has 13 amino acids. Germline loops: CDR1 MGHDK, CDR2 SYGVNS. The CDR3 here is CASSAAGAQEQYF.

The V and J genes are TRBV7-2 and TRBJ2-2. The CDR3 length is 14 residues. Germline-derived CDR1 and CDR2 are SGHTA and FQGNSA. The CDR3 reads CASSFAITSRELFF.

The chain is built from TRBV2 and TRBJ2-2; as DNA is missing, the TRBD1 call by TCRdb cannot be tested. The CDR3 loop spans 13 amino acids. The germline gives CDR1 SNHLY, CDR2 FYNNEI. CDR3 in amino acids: CAREAGGTGELFF.

This CDR3 reads CASSFGGLFDGSYEQYF. V gene TRBV5-1 combines with J gene TRBJ2-7; TCRdb gives TRBD1 as the D gene, but with no DNA this cannot be confirmed. Germline CDR1 reads SGHRS; CDR2 reads YFSETQ. There are 17 residues in the CDR3.

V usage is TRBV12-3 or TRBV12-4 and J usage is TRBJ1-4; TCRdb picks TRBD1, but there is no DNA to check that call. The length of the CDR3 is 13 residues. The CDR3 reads CASSWAGGEKLFF.

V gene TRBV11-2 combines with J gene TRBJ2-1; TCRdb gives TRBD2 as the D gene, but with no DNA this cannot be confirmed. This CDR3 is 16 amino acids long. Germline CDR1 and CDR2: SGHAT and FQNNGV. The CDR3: CASSLEGGPFVGEQFF.

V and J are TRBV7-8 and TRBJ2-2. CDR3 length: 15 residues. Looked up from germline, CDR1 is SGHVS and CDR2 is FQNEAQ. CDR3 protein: CASRSATGRAGELFF.

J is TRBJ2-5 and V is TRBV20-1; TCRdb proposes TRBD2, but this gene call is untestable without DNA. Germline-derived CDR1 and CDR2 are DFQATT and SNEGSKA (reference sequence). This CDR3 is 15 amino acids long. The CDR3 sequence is CSASVTGTRKETQYF.